Below are 18 T cell receptor beta chains sequenced from a single sample in a study of cytomegalovirus exposure and HLA in healthy donors (TCRdb year 2017). The library relied on the immunoSEQ multiplex PCR assay. A mixture of 60 forward primers for TCR Vbeta segments and 13 reverse primers for TCR Jbeta segments was used in the multiplex PCR. TCRdb limited this immuneACCESS table to in-frame rearrangements with V and J called. A share of clones is missing; checked studies link under half to unresolved V genes, and the rest is unexplained. Across this sample there are some 190,000 clones, with about 82% seen only once. Jointly, the top ten make up about 1.9% of the sample. The material sequenced was PBMCs. Receptors were obtained from a woman younger than 45 in good health and CMV-seronegative.

V and J are TRBV7-9 and TRBJ2-1; D is unclear. Germline V CDR1 and CDR2: SEHNR, FQNEAQ (reference sequence). V lost 7 bases and J lost 8, with 9 bases in between. The CDR3 is 11 amino acids. The DNA of the CDR3 is TGTGCCAGCACCCTCTTTTATGAGCAGTTCTTC. It encodes CASTLFYEQFF.

The V call is TRBV10-2, the J call TRBJ2-2, with D perhaps TRBD2 (5 bases). This CDR3 is 15 amino acids long. The V end lost 4 bases, the J end lost 0 bases, and 9 bases lay between the germline ends. CDR1 is WSHSY, CDR2 SAAADI, per germline. The CDR3 region is CASSVLASNTGELFF. CDR3 DNA sequence: TGCGCCAGCAGTGTGCTAGCTTCGAACACCGGGGAGCTGTTTTTT.

The chain uses TRBV5-4 and TRBJ1-1; the D gene is possibly TRBD1 (6 bases). Germline V CDR1 and CDR2: SGHNT, YYREEE (reference sequence). This CDR3 is built from 14 residues. V lost 4 bases, J lost 1 base, and 11 bases lay in between. The CDR3 region is CASSGDTRNTEAFF. DNA for the CDR3: TGTGCCAGCAGCGGGGACACAAGGAACACTGAAGCTTTCTTT.

The CDR3 bases are TGTGCCAGCAGCTTGAATAGCGGGGGTGCGTACTTC. It yields the protein CASSLNSGGAYF. The chain carries TRBV5-6 and TRBJ2-7, with 9 bases lining up with TRBD2. The trim removed 1 base at V and 12 bases at J, leaving 5 bases unmatched. The CDR3 is 12 residues long. From germline, CDR1 is SGHDT and CDR2 YYEEEE.

This clone was recorded once. The V and J genes are TRBV5-6 and TRBJ2-7; 10 bases are a match to TRBD2. With V trimmed by 4 bases and J by 0 bases, 10 bases remained unmatched. The germline V gene encodes CDR1 SGHDT and CDR2 YYEEEE. The CDR3 extends over 17 amino acids. The CDR3, as DNA: TGTGCCAGCAGCGTTTCCTTAGCGGGGGGCCCCTCCTACGAGCAGTACTTC. Its protein product is CASSVSLAGGPSYEQYF.

The chain uses TRBV6-6 and TRBJ1-5; a weak D match, TRBD1 (6 bases). The CDR3 is 15 residues long. Between the trimmed V and J ends, which lost 7 bases and 5 bases, there was a span of 18 bases. CDR1 MNHNY and CDR2 SVGAGI come from the germline V gene (reference sequence). CDR3 coding DNA: TGTGCCAGCAACAAGGGGGAGGGGATCTATCAGCCCCAGCATTTT. This translates into CASNKGEGIYQPQHF.

The rearrangement uses TRBV5-6 and TRBJ2-2; TRBD1 might be the D (6 bases). V gave up 5 bases and J gave up 0 bases, with 8 bases separating them. Germline CDR1 reads SGHDT; CDR2 reads YYEEEE. The CDR3 runs to 14 residues. CDR3 in DNA: TGTGCCAGCAGTTGGACAGCGAACACCGGGGAGCTGTTTTTT. The encoded protein is CASSWTANTGELFF.

J is TRBJ1-1 and V is TRBV14, with D hard to call. The V and J ends lost 1 base and 4 bases respectively, with 10 bases between them. CDR1 and CDR2 (germline): SGHDN, FVKESK. The CDR3 totals 14 residues. CDR3 region: CASSQVRGSTEAFF. The CDR3 DNA reads as TGTGCCAGCAGCCAAGTTCGCGGCAGCACTGAAGCTTTCTTT.

The chain employs TRBV18 and TRBJ2-5; weak D call: TRBD1 (5 bases). This CDR3 is 13 amino acids long. Deletions cut 6 bases from V and 4 bases from J, with 12 bases between. Germline values: CDR1 KGHSH, CDR2 LQKENI. The CDR3 DNA follows: TGTGCCAGCTCGCAGTCCCAGGGAGAGACCCAGTACTTC. It encodes CASSQSQGETQYF.

CDR3 region: CASSPRTSGEAYNEQFF. In DNA form, the CDR3 reads TGCGCCAGCAGCCCTCGGACTAGCGGGGAGGCCTACAATGAGCAGTTCTTC. The chain recombines TRBV5-1 with TRBJ2-1; 12 nucleotides align to TRBD2. CDR1 SGHRS and CDR2 YFSETQ come from the germline V gene. V was clipped by 4 bases and J by 2 bases; unmatched bases: 7. CDR3 length equals 17 residues. Based on the CDR3 plus reference TRBV5-1 and TRBJ2-1, the full variable domain is KAGVTQTPRYLIKTRGQQVTLSCSPISGHRSVSWYQQTPGQGLQFLFEYFSETQRNKGNFPGRFSGRQFSNSRSEMNVSTLELGDSALYLCASSPRTSGEAYNEQFFGPGTRLTVL.

The J gene is TRBJ1-2, the V gene TRBV6-6; 7 bases are a match to TRBD1. Germline assignment: CDR1 MNHNY and CDR2 SVGAGI (reference sequence). J lost 0 bases, V lost 8 bases, and 6 bases had no gene match. The CDR3 is 14 residues long. The CDR3 is CASLRGTANYGYTF. DNA of the CDR3: TGTGCCAGCCTTCGGGGGACAGCTAACTATGGCTACACCTTC.

V and J are TRBV6-1 and TRBJ1-1, with D tentatively TRBD1 (6 bases). Germline CDR1 MNHNS, CDR2 SASEGT. The ends were cut back, 5 bases at V and 5 bases at J, with 15 bases in the middle. The CDR3 is 14 amino acids. This chain's CDR3 is CASSLAGAGTEAFF. DNA for the CDR3: TGTGCCAGCAGTCTTGCAGGGGCCGGGACTGAAGCTTTCTTT.

The rearrangement uses TRBV5-6 and TRBJ1-1, with D perhaps matching TRBD1 (5 bases). From germline, CDR1 is SGHDT and CDR2 YYEEEE. Trimming took off 1 base at V and 7 bases at J, with 14 bases between the two ends. This CDR3 spans 14 amino acids. CDR3 in DNA: TGTGCCAGCAGCTTGTCGTTCGTACAGGTTGAAGCTTTCTTT. It translates to CASSLSFVQVEAFF. The full variable domain, completed using reference TRBV5-6 and TRBJ1-1, is DAGVTQSPTHLIKTRGQQVTLRCSPKSGHDTVSWYQQALGQGPQFIFQYYEEEERQRGNFPDRFSGHQFPNYSSELNVNALLLGDSALYLCASSLSFVQVEAFFGQGTRLTVV.

The chain recombines TRBV7-2 with TRBJ2-1; 10 nucleotides match TRBD2. Losses at the gene ends were 5 bases for V and 3 bases for J; bases not matched to a gene: 4. Germline CDR1 and CDR2: SGHTA and FQGNSA. The CDR3 is 15 residues long. CDR3 protein: CASSPWTSGYNEQFF. The DNA of the CDR3 is TGTGCCAGCAGCCCATGGACTAGCGGCTACAATGAGCAGTTCTTC. Looking up the rest from reference TRBV7-2 and TRBJ2-1 gives the full variable domain: GAGVSQSPSNKVTEKGKDVELRCDPISGHTALYWYRQSLGQGLEFLIYFQGNSAPDKSGLPSDRFSAERTGGSVSTLTIQRTQQEDSAVYLCASSPWTSGYNEQFFGPGTRLTVL.

This chain links TRBV2 with TRBJ1-2; no clear D gene. The CDR3 covers 14 residues. CDR1 is SNHLY, CDR2 FYNNEI, per germline. The germline V and J ends were trimmed by 9 bases and 0 bases, with 14 bases remaining between them. DNA of the CDR3: TGTGCCAGTACTGTCCGGGAGACTAACTATGGCTACACCTTC. Translated, it gives CASTVRETNYGYTF. The whole variable domain, filled in from reference TRBV2 and TRBJ1-2, reads EPEVTQTPSHQVTQMGQEVILRCVPISNHLYFYWYRQILGQKVEFLVSFYNNEISEKSEIFDDQFSVERPDGSNFTLKIRSTKLEDSAMYFCASTVRETNYGYTFGSGTRLTVV.

This rearrangement joins TRBV7-2 to TRBJ2-7; 9 bases align to TRBD1. V trimming: 4 bases; J trimming: 0 bases; junction bases outside the gene matches: 13. This CDR3 is built from 18 residues. Germline CDR1 reads SGHTA; CDR2 reads FQGNSA. The CDR3 bases are TGTGCCAGCAGCTCCGGGACAGGGTGGGGGGAGAGCTCCTACGAGCAGTACTTC. The encoded protein is CASSSGTGWGESSYEQYF.

This chain uses TRBV11-2 with TRBJ1-6; TRBD1 matches at 8 bases. The CDR3 totals 16 residues. V lost 1 base and J lost 6; bases outside the gene matches: 5. Germline V gene sequence: CDR1 SGHAT, CDR2 FQNNGV. CDR3 sequence: CASSLGGGQVNSPLHF. The CDR3 region has the DNA TGTGCCAGCAGCTTAGGAGGGGGACAGGTTAATTCACCCCTCCACTTT.

This clone showed up just once. Compared with germline, one end of the junction differs, possibly owing to a read error. J is TRBJ2-7 and V is TRBV7-2, with 10 nucleotides matching TRBD2. In germline, CDR1 is SGHTA, CDR2 FQGNSA. CDR3 size: 13 residues. The CDR3 spells CASHNLAGAAGLF. The CDR3 DNA sequence: TGTGCCAGTCACAATCTAGCGGGGGCCGCCGGACTATTC.